Below are 6 T cell receptor beta chains sequenced from a single sample in a study of control samples from healthy donors and cancer patients. The protocol was immunoSEQ multiplex PCR, while the TCRdb copy is restricted to in-frame clones and leaves out a portion. The repertoire consists of fewer than 150,000 clones, with about 89% occurring once and the leading ten covering 7.8%. Sequencing input: blood. These receptors came from a woman aged 18-29 years in good health.

This chain joins TRBV28 and TRBJ2-2; maybe TRBD1 (6 bases). The V end lost 7 bases, the J end lost 4 bases, and 16 bases lay between the germline ends. The CDR3 totals 15 residues. The germline CDR1 and CDR2 sequences are MDHEN and SYDVKM. The CDR3 protein is CASTPPGEGTGELFF. CDR3 DNA: TGTGCCAGCACCCCCCCAGGGGAAGGCACCGGGGAGCTGTTTTTT.

The chain couples TRBV5-5 to TRBJ2-7; TRBD2 matches at 8 bases. The junction had 7 bases not matched to a gene; V was cut back by 2 bases and J by 3 bases. CDR1 is SGHKS, CDR2 YYEKEE, per germline (reference sequence). The length of the CDR3 is 15 residues. For the CDR3, the DNA is TGTGCCAGCAGCTTCCGAACAAGCGGGGGCTACGAGCAGTACTTC. Translating gives CASSFRTSGGYEQYF.

CDR3 amino acids: CASSFLQNTEAFF. CDR3 sequence (DNA): TGTGCCAGCAGCTTCCTTCAGAACACTGAAGCTTTCTTT. The chain has TRBV7-3 and TRBJ1-1; D not resolved. The CDR3 covers 13 residues. Germline-derived CDR1 and CDR2 are SGHTA and FQGTGA. The germline V and J ends were trimmed by 3 bases and 1 base, with 6 bases remaining between them.

The chain couples TRBV7-6 to TRBJ1-1; no definite D call. CDR3 length: 14 amino acids. Per germline, CDR1 SGHVS and CDR2 FNYEAQ. Trimming removed 3 bases at V and 4 bases at J, with 12 bases between. CDR3 coding DNA: TGTGCCAGCAGCTTTTCGGAGGGAGCCACTGAAGCTTTCTTT. Its translation: CASSFSEGATEAFF.

This chain joins TRBV29-1 and TRBJ2-2; the match to TRBD2 covers 8 bases. J was trimmed by 3 bases and V by 3 bases; bases with no gene match: 6. The CDR3 has 15 residues. Germline loops: CDR1 SQVTM, CDR2 ANQGSEA. CDR3 residues: CSVESSGRDTGELFF. CDR3 DNA: TGCAGCGTTGAGTCTAGCGGGCGAGACACCGGGGAGCTGTTTTTT.

This chain uses TRBV11-1 with TRBJ2-7; 8 bases match TRBD1. Germline CDR1 is SGHAT and CDR2 is FQDESV (reference sequence). The CDR3 sequence is 12 residues long. V trimming: 5 bases; J trimming: 5 bases; junction bases outside the gene matches: 2. The CDR3 DNA reads as TGTGCCAGCAGCCTGGACAGGGACGAGCAGTACTTC. It yields the protein CASSLDRDEQYF.